This TCR beta chain comes out of a study of neoadjuvant nivolumab and ipilimumab in lung cancer. Points from the study as a whole: TCR clonality did not significantly correlate with pathologic tumor regression. Resected-tumor TCR richness correlated positively with pretherapy blood richness. Only two of four nivolumab-treated tumors gained richness and clonality by surgery.

J was trimmed by 5 bases and V by 0 bases; bases with no gene match: 10. The CDR3 contains 16 residues. CDR1 and CDR2 (germline): GTSNPN, SVGIG (reference sequence). Sequencing used immunoSEQ multiplex PCR; TCRdb keeps in-frame clones, though not all of them. The sample lists about 4,700 clones, about 80% occurring once. A word on this clone: Its antigen is unidentified.

The material sequenced was normal lung tissue adjacent to the tumor, taken after neoadjuvant nivolumab, alone or with ipilimumab, at or shortly before surgery. The clonotype was recovered from an adult with non-small cell lung cancer. Some clones in this sample may be carry-over from other donors' samples. The rearrangement joins TRBV30 to TRBJ2-3; 8 bases line up with TRBD2. As DNA, the CDR3 is TGTGCCTGGAGTGTAGGCGTCCAGCGGGAGCAAGATACGCAGTATTTT. The encoded protein is CAWSVGVQREQDTQYF.